These 5 T cell receptor beta chains were sequenced from one sample in a study of cytomegalovirus exposure and HLA in healthy donors. The PCR employed 60 Vbeta primers together with 13 Jbeta primers. Sequencing was performed with immunoSEQ multiplex PCR; in TCRdb, only in-frame clones are kept and a portion is missing. This sample carries some 200,000 clones, roughly 80% of them seen once, and the ten largest clones take 1.5% to 2%. Source material: PBMCs. These receptors were collected from a man aged 45 to 65 in good health and CMV-seronegative.

This chain joins TRBV30 and TRBJ2-1; unclear D gene. The V gene's germline CDR1 is GTSNPN and CDR2 SVGIG (reference sequence). V gave up 2 bases and J gave up 9 bases, with 14 bases separating them. The CDR3 is 13 residues long. Written as DNA, the CDR3 is TGTGCCTGGAGTCGCATTCTCCGGAGTGAGCAGTTCTTC. It specifies CAWSRILRSEQFF.

This rearrangement joins TRBV10-3 to TRBJ2-5; a weak D match, TRBD1 (6 bases). The germline V gene has CDR1 ENHRY and CDR2 SYGVKD. CDR3 length: 13 residues. Between the trimmed V and J ends, which lost 5 bases and 2 bases, there was a span of 9 bases. In nucleotides, the CDR3 is TGTGCCATCAGTTGGACAGATCAAGAGACCCAGTACTTC. This encodes CAISWTDQETQYF.

The chain joins TRBV6-5 to TRBJ1-1; D may be TRBD1 (6 bases). Germline V CDR1 and CDR2: MNHEY, SVGAGI. V was trimmed by 6 bases and J by 11 bases, leaving 25 bases between them. The CDR3 extends over 15 amino acids. Here the CDR3 reads CASSGSGVLGATAFF. CDR3 sequence (DNA): TGTGCCAGCAGCGGGTCAGGTGTCCTGGGGGCTACGGCTTTCTTT.

This sequence joins TRBV7-8 and TRBJ1-2; 8 bases line up with TRBD1. Trimming cost V 3 bases and J 2 bases; bases outside gene matches: 5. CDR1 is SGHVS, CDR2 FQNEAQ, per germline. The CDR3 sequence is 15 residues long. CDR3 nucleotides: TGTGCCAGCAGCTTCCGGACAGGGATGAACTATGGCTACACCTTC. It specifies CASSFRTGMNYGYTF.

This rearrangement joins TRBV29-1 to TRBJ2-7; D perhaps matches TRBD1 (6 bases). There are 15 residues in the CDR3. The germline V gene encodes CDR1 SQVTM and CDR2 ANQGSEA. Trimming pared 3 bases from V and 2 bases from J, leaving 17 bases between. For the CDR3, the DNA is TGCAGCGTTGAGTTTGCAGGGGTGGCGACCTACGAGCAGTACTTC. Its translation: CSVEFAGVATYEQYF.